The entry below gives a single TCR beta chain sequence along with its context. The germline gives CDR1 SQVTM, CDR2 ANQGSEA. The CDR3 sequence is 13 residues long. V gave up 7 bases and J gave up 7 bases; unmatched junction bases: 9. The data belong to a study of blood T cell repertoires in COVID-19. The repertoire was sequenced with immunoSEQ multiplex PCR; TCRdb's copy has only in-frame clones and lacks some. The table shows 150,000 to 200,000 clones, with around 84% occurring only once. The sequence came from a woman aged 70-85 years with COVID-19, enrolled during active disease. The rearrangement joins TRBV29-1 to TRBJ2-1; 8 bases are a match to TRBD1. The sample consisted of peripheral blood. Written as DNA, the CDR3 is TGCAGCGCCGCAGGACAGGGTGGGAATGAGCAGTTCTTC. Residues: CSAAGQGGNEQFF.